This is a list of T cell receptor beta chains from one sample in a study of CD8+ T cells in alopecia areata. The table came from immunoSEQ multiplex PCR; TCRdb's copy has only in-frame clones and leaves some out. The table records some 180,000 clones, more than 55% of them present only once. The sequenced sample consisted of CD8+ T cells sorted from blood. Receptors originate from a human donor in good health. Both conserved end residues are part of each CDR3. The D gene is left open where the match is weak. A clone size is listed for some rows: how often the clone was seen (once, few, many), or a class if it is expanded.

V gene	J gene	clone size	D gene	CDR3 DNA	CDR3 protein
TRBV6-5	TRBJ2-7	few	.	TGTGCCAGCAGAACCACCGGACTGGAGTCTTACGAGCAGTACTTC	CASRTTGLESYEQYF
TRBV5-6	TRBJ1-1	.	.	TGTGCCAGCAGTCAAGGGGGCACTGAAGCTTTCTTT	CASSQGGTEAFF
TRBV7-9	TRBJ2-7	.	.	TGTGCCAGCAGCTTGCGGGACACCAGCTACGAGCAGTACTTC	CASSLRDTSYEQYF
TRBV5-4	TRBJ2-1	many	.	TGTGCCAGCAGCTTGGGGGTGGCGTCGGGTGAGCAGTTCTTC	CASSLGVASGEQFF
TRBV1	TRBJ2-7	.	.	TGCACCAGCAGCCAAGAAAAGCAGTACTTC	CTSSQEKQYF
TRBV29-1	TRBJ2-5	.	TRBD1	TGCAGCGTCATCCACCGGGACAGGGATCAAGAGACCCAGTACTTC	CSVIHRDRDQETQYF
TRBV29-1	TRBJ2-3	few	TRBD2	TGCAGCGTCGCTTTAGCGGGGGAGAGCACAGATACGCAGTATTTT	CSVALAGESTDTQYF
TRBV7-3	TRBJ1-1	.	.	TGTGCCAGCAGTCCCTACGGGGGGGCCACTGAAGCTTTCTTT	CASSPYGGATEAFF
TRBV4-1	TRBJ1-5	.	.	TGCGCCAGCAGCCCTCATAAGGGGGGCAATCAGCCCCAGCATTTT	CASSPHKGGNQPQHF
TRBV2	TRBJ1-5	.	.	TGTGCCAGCGGGACGCCCGGTCAGCCCCAGCATTTT	CASGTPGQPQHF
TRBV6-5	TRBJ1-2	.	.	TGTGCCAGCAGTGGAGGGGGAGGCTACACCTTC	CASSGGGGYTF
TRBV27	TRBJ2-5	.	TRBD2	TGTGCCAGCAGTTTAGTAGCGGGAGAAGAGACCCAGTACTTC	CASSLVAGEETQYF
TRBV4-1	TRBJ2-4	.	.	TGCGCCAGCAGCCCCCGGGGATGTTGGGGTTCCTTC	CASSPRGCWGSF
TRBV7-9	TRBJ2-3	.	TRBD2	TGTGCCAGCAGCTCCTCCCGGGGGGAGAGCACAGATACGCAGTATTTT	CASSSSRGESTDTQYF
TRBV6-5	TRBJ2-3	few	.	TGTGCCAGCAGTTACTTGTCCGCGTCGGCGGATACGCAGTATTTT	CASSYLSASADTQYF
TRBV9	TRBJ1-5	.	.	TGTGCCAGCAGCCCTGGGGTAGGGAGCAATCAGCCCCAGCATTTT	CASSPGVGSNQPQHF
TRBV18	TRBJ2-5	.	.	TGTGCCAGCTCACCTCGCTGGACAGACTTACTCCAAGAGACCCAGTACTTC	CASSPRWTDLLQETQYF
TRBV4-1	TRBJ2-7	.	.	TGCGCCAGCAGGAAGGGTAGCGAGAGCTCCTACGAGCAGTACTTC	CASRKGSESSYEQYF
TRBV30	TRBJ1-5	.	.	TGTGCCTGGAGTGTAGAAGGGAATCAGCCCCAGCATTTT	CAWSVEGNQPQHF
TRBV19	TRBJ1-1	.	.	TGTGCCAGTAGTATTTGGACTGAAGCTTTCTTT	CASSIWTEAFF
TRBV5-4	TRBJ1-2	.	TRBD1	TGTGCCAGCAGGTCCGGACAGGGGGCCGTTGGCTATGGCTACACCTTC	CASRSGQGAVGYGYTF
TRBV29-1	TRBJ2-3	.	TRBD2	TGCAGCGCCGAGAGGACTAGCGGGGGGGCAAGCACAGATACGCAGTATTTT	CSAERTSGGASTDTQYF
TRBV5-1	TRBJ1-1	.	TRBD1	TGCGCCAGCAGCTTGGCCAAAGGGGGCGCAAACACTGAAGCTTTCTTT	CASSLAKGGANTEAFF
TRBV11-2	TRBJ2-2	.	TRBD1	TGTGCCAGCAGCCCAACCGGGACAGCAAACACCGGGGAGCTGTTTTTT	CASSPTGTANTGELFF
TRBV7-9	TRBJ2-3	.	TRBD2	TGTGCCAGCAGCTTGTCGACTAGCGGGGCTCTAGATACGCAGTATTTT	CASSLSTSGALDTQYF
TRBV29-1	TRBJ1-3	.	.	TGCAGCGTATTGAGTTCAGGGTACAGCTCTGGAAACACCATATATTTT	CSVLSSGYSSGNTIYF
TRBV9	TRBJ2-1	.	TRBD1	TGTGCCAGCAAAAAGGGACAGGGGCACAATGAGCAGTTCTTC	CASKKGQGHNEQFF
TRBV27	TRBJ1-6	.	.	TGTGCCAGCAGTTTACTGGGGGTTGACTATAATTCACCCCTCCACTTT	CASSLLGVDYNSPLHF
TRBV14	TRBJ2-2	few	.	TGTGCCAGCAGCCAGGGCCCCGGGCAATCGAACACCGGGGAGCTGTTTTTT	CASSQGPGQSNTGELFF
TRBV5-1	TRBJ2-1	.	TRBD1	TGCGCCAGCAGCACTGGGACAGGGGGGTCCTACAATGAGCAGTTCTTC	CASSTGTGGSYNEQFF
TRBV4-1	TRBJ1-1	.	TRBD1	TGCGCCAGCAGCCAGAGAGCGACAGGGGGCACTGAAGCTTTCTTT	CASSQRATGGTEAFF
TRBV14	TRBJ1-2	.	.	TGTGCCAGCAGCCAGGAGGGACGAGGCTACACCTTC	CASSQEGRGYTF
TRBV7-6	TRBJ2-5	.	TRBD2	TGTGCCAGCAGCTTACTAGCGGGAGTTCAAGAGACCCAGTACTTC	CASSLLAGVQETQYF
TRBV4-1	TRBJ2-5	.	.	TGCGCCAGCAGCCAAGACGGGAAGACCCAGTACTTC	CASSQDGKTQYF
TRBV20-1	TRBJ1-4	.	.	TGCAGTGCTGGGACGGGGGAAAAACTGTTTTTT	CSAGTGEKLFF
TRBV5-1	TRBJ2-5	.	TRBD2	TGCGCCAGCAGCCCGGGACTAGCGGGGGTGGACCCTGAAGAGACCCAGTACTTC	CASSPGLAGVDPEETQYF
TRBV9	TRBJ1-2	.	.	TGTGCCAGCAGCGTAGCAGGGTATGGCTACACCTTC	CASSVAGYGYTF
TRBV11-2	TRBJ2-7	.	.	TGTGCCAGCAGCCATGGGGCCAGGGACGAGCAGTACTTC	CASSHGARDEQYF
TRBV29-1	TRBJ2-5	once	.	TGCAGCGTTGAACCTCGGGCCCAGGTGGAGACCCAGTACTTC	CSVEPRAQVETQYF
TRBV14	TRBJ2-5	.	.	TGTGCCAGCAGCCATGGGCAAGGTCGGGAGACCCGGTACTTC	CASSHGQGRETRYF